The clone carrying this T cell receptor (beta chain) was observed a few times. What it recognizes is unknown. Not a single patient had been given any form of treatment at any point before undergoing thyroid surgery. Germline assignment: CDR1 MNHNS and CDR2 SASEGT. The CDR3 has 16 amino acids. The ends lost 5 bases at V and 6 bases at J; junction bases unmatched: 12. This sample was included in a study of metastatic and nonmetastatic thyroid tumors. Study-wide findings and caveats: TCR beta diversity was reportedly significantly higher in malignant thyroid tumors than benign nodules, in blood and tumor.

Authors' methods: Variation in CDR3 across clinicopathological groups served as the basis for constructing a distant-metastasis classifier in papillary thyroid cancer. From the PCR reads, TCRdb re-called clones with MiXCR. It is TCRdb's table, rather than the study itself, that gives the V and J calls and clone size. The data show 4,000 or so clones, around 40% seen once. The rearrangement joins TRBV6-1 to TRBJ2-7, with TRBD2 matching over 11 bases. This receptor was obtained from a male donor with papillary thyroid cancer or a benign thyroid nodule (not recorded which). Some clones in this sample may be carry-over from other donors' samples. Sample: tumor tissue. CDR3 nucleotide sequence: TGTGCCAGCAGTTCCCGGACTAGCGGGCCTGGGGGCGAGCAGTACTTC. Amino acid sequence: CASSSRTSGPGGEQYF.